This T cell receptor beta chain was identified in a study of T cells in Graves' hyperthyroidism and ophthalmopathy. Germline trimming cut 1 base from V and 2 bases from J; bases unmatched to any gene: 2. This CDR3 region has 15 residues. The germline V gene has CDR1 KGHDR and CDR2 SFDVKD. Across 18 months, stable Graves' hyperthyroidism was marked by no progression to ophthalmopathy. Regarding this clonotype: Its antigen is not known.

Study outcomes and limitations: Peripheral blood also featured most of the thyroid clonotypes expanded above 0.001.

There were TCR beta CDR3 regions amplified from RNA transcripts. HTBI primers drove first-round RT-PCR of the TCR CDR3. TCRdb ran MiXCR on the multiplex PCR reads and lists one entry per CDR3 protein. The sample shows around 440,000 distinct CDR3 sequences, approximately 14% of them seen only once. This chain joins TRBV24-1 and TRBJ2-5, with 8 bases matching TRBD1. Sequencing input: blood. The source is a woman aged 18-35 years with Graves' hyperthyroidism. The CDR3: CATSDLHRGQETQYF. CDR3 sequence (DNA): TGTGCCACCAGTGATTTACACAGGGGGCAAGAGACCCAGTACTTC.